These 5 T cell receptor beta chains were all obtained from the same sample, sequenced in a study of vaccination effects on CD4 cells after COVID-19 (dated by TCRdb to the early 2020s). The ViraFEST assay stimulated PBMC with viral peptide pools and then used TCR sequencing to identify antigen-specific CD4+ T cell clonotypes by expansion. After around ten days of culture, CD4+ T cells were isolated with the EasySep CD4+ T cell isolation kit. Each participant received two doses of an mRNA SARS-CoV-2 vaccine, either BNT162b2 or mRNA-1273. These receptors have no identified antigens. The library came from the immunoSEQ multiplex PCR assay. TCRdb stores this immuneACCESS table with in-frame sequences only. Part of the clones is absent; in the studies checked, under half of the shortfall reflects unresolved V genes, and no reason is known for the rest. Across this sample there are around 16,000 clones, with about three quarters seen only once. The biggest ten clones account for over 15% of the sample.

The sample here was CD4+ T cells from PBMCs cultured with HCoV-NL63 spike peptides, taken after COVID-19 vaccination. The cell subset or site label here, explained by the study, means: HCoV-NL63 spike overlapping peptide pool stimulation. The receptors shown here come from a human donor who received a COVID-19 vaccine.

The V gene is TRBV4-1, the J gene TRBJ1-1; D remains unclear. Germline CDR1 and CDR2: MGHRA and YSYEKL. Trimming stripped 4 bases from V and 1 base from J, with 22 bases between. The CDR3 totals 18 residues. The DNA of the CDR3 is TGCGCCAGCAGCCGCAGCCCTGGGCCCCTACTCGGGAACACTGAAGCTTTCTTT. Protein product: CASSRSPGPLLGNTEAFF.

V is TRBV5-1 and J is TRBJ2-2, with D tentatively TRBD1 (5 bases). With 1 base removed from V and 6 bases from J, the gap between germline ends came to 13 bases. The CDR3 sequence is 15 residues long. Germline assignment: CDR1 SGHRS and CDR2 YFSETQ. The CDR3 loop reads CASSLQATDSGELFF. The CDR3 DNA sequence: TGCGCCAGCAGCTTGCAGGCGACAGACTCCGGGGAGCTGTTTTTT.

This clone was seen only a few times. V usage is TRBV5-6 and J usage is TRBJ1-5; D possibly corresponds to TRBD1 (5 bases). CDR1 is SGHDT, CDR2 YYEEEE, per germline. The ends were cut back, 1 base at V and 3 bases at J, with 8 bases in the middle. The CDR3 extends over 14 amino acids. CDR3 DNA: TGTGCCAGCAGCTTGCAAGGGGCCAATCAGCCCCAGCATTTT. It translates to CASSLQGANQPQHF.

This sequence joins TRBV19 and TRBJ1-1, with D unclear. This CDR3 has 17 residues. Between the trimmed V and J ends, which lost 3 bases and 0 bases, there was a span of 17 bases. Per germline, CDR1 LNHDA and CDR2 SQIVND (reference sequence). CDR3 sequence: CASSMPTLQRLNTEAFF. The CDR3 DNA follows: TGTGCCAGTAGTATGCCCACCTTGCAACGGTTGAACACTGAAGCTTTCTTT.

J is TRBJ2-3 and V is TRBV4-3, with 9 bases aligning to TRBD2. Looked up from germline, CDR1 is LGHNA and CDR2 is YSLEER. With 0 bases clipped from V and 1 base from J, the junction kept 5 bases outside the gene matches. There are 17 residues in the CDR3. CDR3 bases: TGCGCCAGCAGCCAAGATGAGGTAGCGGGGGGCACAGATACGCAGTATTTT. This encodes CASSQDEVAGGTDTQYF.